One sample yielded the 8 T cell receptor beta chains listed below, sequenced in a study of shared clonotypes between healthy human individuals (dated by TCRdb to about 2020). The library was obtained by the immunoSEQ multiplex PCR assay. This is the immuneACCESS table as TCRdb keeps it, with only in-frame sequences that have V and J called. A part of the clones is gone; compared with another copy, unresolved V genes explain less than half, and the rest is unexplained. Across this sample there are some 630,000 clones, with roughly 96% seen only once. The top ten constitute around 0.1% of the sample. For the CD8 naive samples, CD45RO-negative cells were positively selected for CCR7, yielding a CD45RA+CCR7+ population from which TemRA cells were excluded. Sequencing was done on a sample of naive CD8+ T cells sorted from blood. What the cell subset or site label conveys for this sample: CD45RA+CCR7+. Receptors originate from a woman aged 25 to 39 in good health.

The V and J genes are TRBV28 and TRBJ2-7; no clear D. The CDR3 consists of 13 residues. Germline loops: CDR1 MDHEN, CDR2 SYDVKM. Deletions cut 3 bases from V and 3 bases from J, with 9 bases between. CDR3 nucleotides: TGTGCCAGCAGTTTTTCGGCATACTACGAGCAGTACTTC. Residues: CASSFSAYYEQYF.

V and J are TRBV29-1 and TRBJ1-2; possible D gene TRBD1, 6 bases. Trimming pared 3 bases from V and 0 bases from J, leaving 11 bases between. CDR1 and CDR2 (germline): SQVTM, ANQGSEA. CDR3 size: 14 residues. CDR3 nucleotide sequence: TGCAGCGTTGATTTGGACAGAGCTAACTATGGCTACACCTTC. Encoded protein: CSVDLDRANYGYTF.

The chain is built from TRBV5-8 and TRBJ2-7; D possibly corresponds to TRBD2 (6 bases). CDR1 SGHTS and CDR2 YDEGEE come from the germline V gene. The CDR3 has 14 amino acids. Trimming took off 2 bases at V and 1 base at J, with 10 bases between the two ends. CDR3 in amino acids: CASSFGTSSYEQYF. CDR3 DNA sequence: TGTGCCAGCAGCTTCGGGACTTCTTCCTACGAGCAGTACTTC. The whole variable domain, remainder taken from reference TRBV5-8 and TRBJ2-7, is EAGVTQSPTHLIKTRGQQATLRCSPISGHTSVYWYQQALGLGLQFLLWYDEGEERNRGNFPPRFSGRQFPNYSSELNVNALELEDSALYLCASSFGTSSYEQYFGPGTRLTVT.

This clone came up once. The chain has TRBV30 and TRBJ2-5; 9 bases line up with TRBD2. The J call may not be correct, given that the DNA end is closer to TRBJ2-7. The germline V gene has CDR1 GTSNPN and CDR2 SVGIG (reference sequence). The CDR3 has 15 residues. The CDR3 protein is CAWSVGLAGNYEQYF. Here the CDR3 DNA reads TGTGCCTGGAGTGTAGGGCTAGCGGGGAACTACGAGCAGTACTTC.

In its sample, this clone was seen once. The gene calls are TRBV5-8 and TRBJ2-7; D remains unclear. Looked up from germline, CDR1 is SGHTS and CDR2 is YDEGEE. Trimming removed 3 bases from V and 9 bases from J, with 19 bases in between. This CDR3 comprises 14 residues. The CDR3 spells CASSSSSWTSGQYF. The DNA of the CDR3 is TGTGCCAGCAGCTCTTCCAGTTGGACGTCGGGGCAGTACTTC.

This clone was counted a single time. The CDR3 bases are TGTGCCAGCAGTTCGGGACAGGGGGTGACTGAAGCTTTCTTT. Translated, it gives CASSSGQGVTEAFF. The chain combines TRBV28 with TRBJ1-1, with 11 bases matching TRBD1. This CDR3 comprises 14 residues. In germline, CDR1 is MDHEN, CDR2 SYDVKM. Trimming removed 4 bases from V and 5 bases from J; junction bases left unmatched: 3.

CDR3 protein: CSVEVGQGGTYEQYF. The DNA for the CDR3 is TGCAGCGTTGAAGTCGGACAGGGAGGAACCTACGAGCAGTACTTC. The chain couples TRBV29-1 to TRBJ2-7, with TRBD1 identical over 8 bases. Germline V lookup: CDR1 SQVTM, CDR2 ANQGSEA. CDR3 size: 15 residues. The J segment lost 2 bases and the V segment lost 1 base, leaving 7 bases of the junction unmatched.

The rearrangement uses TRBV6-1 and TRBJ1-5; unclear D gene. Trimming cost V 8 bases and J 4 bases, with 12 bases left between them. The CDR3 length is 13 residues. Germline CDR1 reads MNHNS; CDR2 reads SASEGT. The CDR3 here is CASRDRLNQPQHF. CDR3 coding DNA: TGTGCCAGCCGAGACCGTCTAAATCAGCCCCAGCATTTT.